One and the same sample provided the 16 T cell receptor beta chains below, sequenced in a study of beta chain features in type 1 diabetes. Study-level findings and limits: TCRB CDR3s were moderately but significantly shorter in Type 1 diabetes patients in all four CD4+ subsets.

Sequenced material consisted of expressed TCRB transcripts (all of the isolated RNA was reverse transcribed). The method was immunoSEQ multiplex PCR; TCRdb's version includes in-frame clones alone and lacks a portion of them. The sample holds about 280,000 clones; 15% are singletons and the top ten take 0.015% to 0.017%. The antigens these receptors bind are not known. Source material: naive CD4+ T cells from blood. The receptors originated from a man between 18 and 29 years old with type 1 diabetes.

V gene TRBV28 combines with J gene TRBJ2-7, with D unclear. The V and J ends lost 2 bases and 6 bases respectively, with 8 bases between them. This CDR3 spans 12 amino acids. CDR1 MDHEN and CDR2 SYDVKM come from the germline V gene. The CDR3: CASSLGRGEQYF. CDR3 coding DNA: TGTGCCAGCAGTTTAGGTCGAGGCGAGCAGTACTTC.

This clone was counted between two and nine times. The chain carries TRBV30 and TRBJ2-5; 7 bases line up with TRBD2. Trimming took 6 bases from V and 5 from J; bases not matched to a gene: 3. CDR3 length equals 11 residues. CDR1 is GTSNPN and CDR2 is SVGIG in the germline V gene (reference sequence). The CDR3 spells CACLGGETQYF. The CDR3 DNA is TGTGCCTGTCTGGGGGGGGAGACCCAGTACTTC.

This clone was counted between two and nine times. V usage is TRBV18 and J usage is TRBJ2-7; D remains unclear. CDR3 size: 13 residues. V was clipped by 3 bases and J by 3 bases, with 9 bases between them. Germline V gives CDR1 KGHSH, CDR2 LQKENI. CDR3 region: CASSPSGYYEQYF. In nucleotides, the CDR3 is TGTGCCAGCTCACCCTCAGGATACTACGAGCAGTACTTC.

This clone was counted between two and nine times. V usage is TRBV30 and J usage is TRBJ1-4; D gene unclear. Trimming shortened V by 7 bases and J by 8 bases, and 11 bases separated the two germline ends. The CDR3 loop spans 11 amino acids. Germline assignment: CDR1 GTSNPN and CDR2 SVGIG (reference sequence). The CDR3 sequence: CAFQAWEKLFF. The CDR3 nucleotides read TGTGCCTTTCAGGCCTGGGAAAAACTGTTTTTT. Using reference TRBV30 and TRBJ1-4 for the parts outside the CDR3, the full variable domain is SQTIHQWPATLVQPVGSPLSLECTVEGTSNPNLYWYRQAAGRGLQLLFYSVGIGQISSEVPQNLSASRPQDRQFILSSKKLLLSDSGFYLCAFQAWEKLFFGSGTQLSVL.

The rearrangement links TRBV2 to TRBJ2-7; D might be TRBD2 (5 bases). The CDR3 contains 12 residues. The V and J ends lost 8 bases and 5 bases respectively, with 13 bases between them. Germline V gives CDR1 SNHLY, CDR2 FYNNEI. DNA of the CDR3: TGTGCCAGCTCCCGGGGAATTGACGAGCAGTACTTC. Translating gives CASSRGIDEQYF.

This clone was seen a handful of times. This rearrangement joins TRBV19 to TRBJ2-3; 9 positions match TRBD2. Germline loops: CDR1 LNHDA, CDR2 SQIVND (reference sequence). V lost 5 bases, J lost 4 bases, and 13 bases stayed unmatched. CDR3 length: 17 amino acids. In nucleotides, the CDR3 is TGTGCCAGTAGTGGCCCCAGAGGTCGCGGGAGGGCAGATACGCAGTATTTT. This gives the protein CASSGPRGRGRADTQYF.

The chain couples TRBV6-5 to TRBJ2-7, with D possibly being TRBD2 (7 bases). This CDR3 spans 15 amino acids. V lost 5 bases and J lost 2, with 16 bases in between. The germline V gene encodes CDR1 MNHEY and CDR2 SVGAGI. CDR3 DNA sequence: TGTGCCAGCAGTATAATCCCGGGGGGCGCCTACGAGCAGTACTTC. As protein: CASSIIPGGAYEQYF.

This clone was counted only a few times. This chain joins TRBV28 and TRBJ2-7, with D perhaps TRBD1 (6 bases). The V gene lost 3 bases and the J gene lost 0 bases, with 15 bases spanning the gap. The germline gives CDR1 MDHEN, CDR2 SYDVKM. There are 16 residues in the CDR3. CDR3 protein: CASSFRWDTSSYEQYF. For the CDR3, the DNA is TGTGCCAGCAGTTTTCGTTGGGACACAAGCTCCTACGAGCAGTACTTC.

The J gene is TRBJ1-4, the V gene TRBV20-1; D is undetermined. The V gene lost 7 bases and the J gene lost 8 bases, with 11 bases spanning the gap. The germline V gene has CDR1 DFQATT and CDR2 SNEGSKA (reference sequence). CDR3 size: 11 residues. CDR3 DNA sequence: TGCAGTGTGAAACAGCGGGAAAAACTGTTTTTT. Its protein product is CSVKQREKLFF.

This clone was counted between two and nine times. The chain uses TRBV9 and TRBJ2-7; TRBD2 aligns across 14 bases. The CDR3 covers 15 residues. The V gene end was trimmed by 3 bases and the J gene end by 3 bases; junction bases not matched to a gene: 2. Germline V gives CDR1 SGDLS, CDR2 YYNGEE. The CDR3 DNA reads TGTGCCAGCAGCGCGACTAGCGGGGGGGTCTACGAGCAGTACTTC. Its translation: CASSATSGGVYEQYF.

This clone came up a few times. The junction differs from germline at one of its ends, possibly a read error. The CDR3 loop reads CPVLSEAFF. As DNA, the CDR3 is TGCCCGGTATTATCTGAAGCTTTCTTT. This chain joins TRBV11-2 and TRBJ1-1, with D hard to call. In germline, CDR1 is SGHAT, CDR2 FQNNGV. The CDR3 has 9 residues.

The chain is built from TRBV18 and TRBJ2-7; D perhaps matches TRBD2 (6 bases). This CDR3 is built from 15 residues. From germline, CDR1 is KGHSH and CDR2 LQKENI. V lost 5 bases, J lost 6 bases, and 20 bases lay in between. CDR3 protein: CASSAAGIGAREQYF. The CDR3 DNA reads TGTGCCAGCTCAGCTGCGGGGATAGGGGCACGCGAGCAGTACTTC.

In its sample, this clone was seen a few times. The chain employs TRBV19 and TRBJ2-3; D remains ambiguous. Trimming shortened V by 10 bases and J by 2 bases, and 16 bases separated the two germline ends. The CDR3 extends over 14 amino acids. Germline lookup yields CDR1 LNHDA and CDR2 SQIVND (reference sequence). The CDR3 DNA follows: TGTGCCAAGAAACGTGGCGAGGCCACAGATACGCAGTATTTT. It codes for CAKKRGEATDTQYF.

There are a few counts of this clone. The V and J genes are TRBV25-1 and TRBJ1-2; no clear D gene. Trimming removed 4 bases from V and 8 bases from J, with 14 bases in between. From germline, CDR1 is MGHDK and CDR2 SYGVNS. The length of the CDR3 is 13 residues. The CDR3 nucleotides are TGTGCCAGCAGTGTAGCTGGGGAGCGGGGCTACACCTTC. It codes for CASSVAGERGYTF.

The CDR3 loop reads CASSDATRGNTEAFF. The CDR3 nucleotides read TGCGCCAGCAGCGACGCGACCAGGGGGAACACTGAAGCTTTCTTT. The chain carries TRBV5-1 and TRBJ1-1; D is perhaps TRBD1 (6 bases). The CDR3 length is 15 residues. V was pared by 4 bases and J by 1 base, with 14 bases between. Germline CDR1 is SGHRS and CDR2 is YFSETQ.

This clone has just a few counts. This chain uses TRBV5-1 with TRBJ2-1; TRBD1 is a possible D gene (6 bases). This CDR3 contains 15 residues. Per germline, CDR1 SGHRS and CDR2 YFSETQ. V shed 6 bases and J shed 0 bases, with 13 bases lying between them. CDR3 residues: CASTQGTGSYNEQFF. CDR3 DNA sequence: TGCGCCAGCACGCAGGGGACCGGCTCCTACAATGAGCAGTTCTTC.